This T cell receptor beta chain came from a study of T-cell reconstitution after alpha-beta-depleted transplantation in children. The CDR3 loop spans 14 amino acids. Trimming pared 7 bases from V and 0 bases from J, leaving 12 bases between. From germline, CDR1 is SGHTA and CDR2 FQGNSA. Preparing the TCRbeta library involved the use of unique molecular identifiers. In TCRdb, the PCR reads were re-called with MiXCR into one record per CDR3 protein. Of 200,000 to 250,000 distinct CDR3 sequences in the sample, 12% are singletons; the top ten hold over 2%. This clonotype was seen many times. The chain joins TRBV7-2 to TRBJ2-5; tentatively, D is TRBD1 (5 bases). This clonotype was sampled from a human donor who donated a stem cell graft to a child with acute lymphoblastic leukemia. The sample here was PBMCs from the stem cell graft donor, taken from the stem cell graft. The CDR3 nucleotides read TGTGCCAGCACCATGGGGCAGCACCAAGAGACCCAGTACTTC. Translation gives CASTMGQHQETQYF.